This TCR beta chain was documented in a study of blood T cell repertoires in COVID-19. On the study more broadly: Both acute and convalescent COVID-19 samples were obtained from the United States, Italy and Spain. PBMCs, B-cell-depleted T cells, or T cells were the source of the cDNA or gDNA that made up the material.

Patients of the Seattle cohort, enrolled during active infection, were followed longitudinally. Methods used by the authors: Quantification of nucleated cells was approximated via reference gene primer amplification. Method: immunoSEQ multiplex PCR; TCRdb's copy keeps in-frame clones and lacks some. That table is the source of V, J and clone size, and D and trimming were worked out from the DNA. This table has 100,000 or so clones, roughly 87% appearing once. Germline V CDR1 and CDR2: SQVTM, ANQGSEA. CDR3 length: 12 amino acids. V was clipped by 5 bases and J by 5 bases; unmatched bases: 3. The sequenced sample consisted of peripheral blood. The chain recombines TRBV29-1 with TRBJ1-2, with 9 bases fitting TRBD1. The source is a woman in her forties or fifties with COVID-19, enrolled during active disease. The CDR3 sequence is CSVLGTGYGYTF. CDR3 nucleotide sequence: TGCAGCGTTCTCGGGACAGGGTATGGCTACACCTTC.